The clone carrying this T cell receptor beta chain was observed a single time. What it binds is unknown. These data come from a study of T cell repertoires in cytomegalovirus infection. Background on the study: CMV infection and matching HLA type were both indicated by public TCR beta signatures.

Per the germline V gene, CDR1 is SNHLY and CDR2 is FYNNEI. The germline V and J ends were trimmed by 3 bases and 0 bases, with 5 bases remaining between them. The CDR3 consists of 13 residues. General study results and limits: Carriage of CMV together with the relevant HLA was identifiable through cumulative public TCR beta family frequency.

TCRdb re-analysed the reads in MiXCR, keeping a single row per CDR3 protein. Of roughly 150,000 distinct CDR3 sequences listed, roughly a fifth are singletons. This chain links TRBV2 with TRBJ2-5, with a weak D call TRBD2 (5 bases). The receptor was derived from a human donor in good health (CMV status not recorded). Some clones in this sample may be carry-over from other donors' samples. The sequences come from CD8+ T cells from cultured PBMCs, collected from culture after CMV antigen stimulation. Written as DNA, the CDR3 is TGTGCCAGCAGTGACGGGAACCAAGAGACCCAGTACTTC. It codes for CASSDGNQETQYF.